The 8 T cell receptor beta chains given below trace back to one sample, sequenced in a study of shared clonotypes between healthy human individuals. Using immunoSEQ multiplex PCR, the repertoire was profiled, and TCRdb retains in-frame clones only, with some absent. Among 2 million to 2.5 million clones listed, under 95% were seen once. Sequencing was carried out using naive CD4+ T cells from PBMCs. Regarding subset: CD45RA+ positively selected. These receptors all stem from a man aged 18 to 35 in good health. Some clones in this sample may be carry-over from other donors' samples.

The CDR3 loop reads CASSLSLAGGAGELFF. The CDR3 DNA is TGCGCCAGCAGCTTGTCACTAGCGGGAGGGGCCGGGGAGCTGTTTTTT. This chain uses TRBV5-1 with TRBJ2-2; TRBD2 matches at 13 bases. Germline CDR1 SGHRS, CDR2 YFSETQ. This CDR3 has 16 residues. J gave up 6 bases and V 1 base, and 3 bases lay outside the gene matches.

V and J are TRBV4-1 and TRBJ2-5; TRBD2 matches at 11 bases. Germline CDR1 MGHRA, CDR2 YSYEKL. The CDR3 contains 17 residues. V was pared by 1 base and J by 5 bases, with 9 bases of the junction left unmatched. This CDR3 reads CASSQVGSGRAWETQYF. For the CDR3, the DNA is TGCGCCAGCAGCCAAGTGGGTAGCGGGAGGGCCTGGGAGACCCAGTACTTC.

This clone occurred once. V usage is TRBV5-1 and J usage is TRBJ1-2, with D maybe TRBD1 (6 bases). The CDR3 length is 16 residues. Germline CDR1 reads SGHRS; CDR2 reads YFSETQ. V dropped 0 bases and J dropped 1 base, with 13 bases sitting between them. The CDR3 nucleotides are TGCGCCAGCAGCTTGGGGGCAGGGGTTCTTAACTATGGCTACACCTTC. This encodes CASSLGAGVLNYGYTF.

This chain links TRBV10-2 with TRBJ1-6; a weak D match, TRBD1 (6 bases). Trimming shortened V by 5 bases and J by 12 bases, and 14 bases separated the two germline ends. CDR1 and CDR2 from the germline V gene are WSHSY and SAAADI. The length of the CDR3 is 13 residues. CDR3 residues: CASSSGVLRPLHF. The DNA of the CDR3 is TGCGCCAGCAGTTCAGGGGTCCTAAGACCCCTCCACTTT.

This clone was seen a handful of times. This CDR3 is also generated by other DNA sequences in the sample. This chain joins TRBV28 and TRBJ1-1; D gene unclear. This CDR3 comprises 13 residues. V lost 3 bases to trimming and J lost 1 base, with 6 bases between them. Germline lookup yields CDR1 MDHEN and CDR2 SYDVKM. The CDR3 protein is CASSLVPNTEAFF. The DNA for the CDR3 is TGTGCCAGCAGTTTGGTACCGAACACTGAAGCTTTCTTT.

The J gene is TRBJ2-1, the V gene TRBV11-2; 9 bases line up with TRBD2. With 5 bases clipped from V and 0 bases from J, the junction kept 14 bases outside the gene matches. Per the germline V gene, CDR1 is SGHAT and CDR2 is FQNNGV. The CDR3 totals 19 residues. Written as DNA, the CDR3 is TGTGCCAGCAGCCGCTGGATATTGTCGCGGGAGGGCTCCTACAATGAGCAGTTCTTC. Translating gives CASSRWILSREGSYNEQFF.

The gene calls are TRBV7-9 and TRBJ2-3, with a possible D match to TRBD2 (6 bases). Trimming took 1 base from V and 3 from J, leaving 8 bases between them. This CDR3 has 14 amino acids. The germline gives CDR1 SEHNR, CDR2 FQNEAQ (reference sequence). CDR3 loop: CASSLVAGTDTQYF. The CDR3 DNA sequence: TGTGCCAGCAGCTTAGTGGCGGGGACAGATACGCAGTATTTT.

The chain carries TRBV5-4 and TRBJ2-5, with TRBD2 matching over 9 bases. The CDR3 is made up of 17 amino acids. The germline gives CDR1 SGHNT, CDR2 YYREEE (reference sequence). The trim removed 4 bases at V and 5 bases at J, leaving 15 bases unmatched. In DNA form, the CDR3 reads TGTGCCAGCAGCCCCGATGGGGGCGCGGGGGGGAGGGAGACCCAGTACTTC. This gives the protein CASSPDGGAGGRETQYF. The full variable domain, its missing parts supplied by reference TRBV5-4 and TRBJ2-5, is ETGVTQSPTHLIKTRGQQVTLRCSSQSGHNTVSWYQQALGQGPQFIFQYYREEENGRGNFPPRFSGLQFPNYSSELNVNALELDDSALYLCASSPDGGAGGRETQYFGPGTRLLVL.